This TCR beta chain stems from a study of regulatory T cells in long-lasting Graves disease. Trimming took 5 bases from V and 6 from J, leaving 17 bases between them. CDR3 length: 13 amino acids. Germline lookup yields CDR1 DFQATT and CDR2 SNEGSKA (reference sequence). Through Arm-PCR of CDR3 regions and iRepertoire HTBI primers, TCR beta libraries were built. In the original processing: Among the samples, roughly 65 TRBV and some 15 TRBJ segments were identified. One entry per CDR3 protein results from TCRdb running MiXCR on the multiplex PCR reads. What appears here as the V and J calls and clone size reflects TCRdb's work, not the paper's. The sample yields 450,000 to 700,000 distinct CDR3 sequences, roughly 13% seen once. Time point in this sample: newly diagnosed GD, antithyroid drugs for less than 3 months. From PBMCs, RNA was extracted and then used to make the TCR library. Remarks on this clonotype: The conserved phenylalanine or tryptophan normally closing the CDR3 is absent here, so this likely arose from a read error.

This same sample was also part of a study on T cells in Graves' hyperthyroidism and ophthalmopathy. That publication notes: Newly diagnosed hyperthyroidism patients aged 18 to 65 years had disease lasting under 2 months.

The rearrangement uses TRBV20-1 and TRBJ2-7, with D hard to call. Here the sequenced sample was peripheral blood mononuclear cells (PBMCs), taken at new diagnosis, from a patient treated with antithyroid drugs. The sequence was obtained from a man aged 30 to 39 with Graves disease. CDR3 sequence: CSAPTHGTFEQYL. The CDR3 DNA is TGCAGTGCTCCAACACATGGTACGTTCGAGCAGTACCTC.